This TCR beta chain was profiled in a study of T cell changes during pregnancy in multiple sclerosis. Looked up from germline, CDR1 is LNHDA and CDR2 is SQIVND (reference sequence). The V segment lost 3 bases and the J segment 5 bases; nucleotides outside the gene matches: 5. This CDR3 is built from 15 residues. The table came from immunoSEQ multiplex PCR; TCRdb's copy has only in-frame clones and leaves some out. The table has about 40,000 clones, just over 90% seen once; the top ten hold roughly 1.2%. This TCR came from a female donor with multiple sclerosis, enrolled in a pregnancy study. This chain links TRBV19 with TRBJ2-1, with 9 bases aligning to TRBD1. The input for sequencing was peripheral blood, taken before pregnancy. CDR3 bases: TGTGCCAGTAGTATTGACCGGGACAGGGACAATGAGCAGTTCTTC. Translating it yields CASSIDRDRDNEQFF.